The 30 T cell receptor beta chains given below trace back to one sample, sequenced in a study of blood T cell repertoires in COVID-19. Assay: immunoSEQ multiplex PCR; the TCRdb copy retains only in-frame clones and omits some. The data show approximately 280,000 clones, 70% to 90% seen once. Source material: peripheral blood. The receptors were sampled from a woman aged 70-85 years with acute or convalescent COVID-19.

This clone has just a few counts. The chain combines TRBV30 with TRBJ2-5, with D perhaps TRBD2 (5 bases). V was trimmed by 3 bases and J by 0 bases, leaving 5 bases between them. CDR3 length: 12 residues. Germline V gene lookup returns CDR1 GTSNPN and CDR2 SVGIG (reference sequence). CDR3 sequence: CAWRDYQETQYF. In DNA, the CDR3 is TGTGCCTGGAGGGACTACCAAGAGACCCAGTACTTC.

In nucleotides, the CDR3 is TGTGCCAGCAAACAGTTCACTGAAGCTTTCTTT. Translation gives CASKQFTEAFF. The V gene is TRBV2, the J gene TRBJ1-1; D unresolved. CDR1 and CDR2 (germline): SNHLY, FYNNEI. This CDR3 spans 11 amino acids. V was cut by 7 bases and J by 4 bases, with 7 bases left in between.

This chain joins TRBV3-1 (or the pseudogene TRBV3-2) and TRBJ1-3; D is possibly TRBD1 (5 bases). The CDR3 is 15 amino acids. V dropped 6 bases and J dropped 0 bases, with 12 bases sitting between them. The V gene's germline CDR1 is LGHDT and CDR2 YNNKEL (reference sequence). The CDR3 spells CASSPPGGSGNTIYF. The DNA of the CDR3 is TGTGCCAGCAGTCCCCCCGGGGGCTCTGGAAACACCATATATTTT.

The V call is TRBV6-5, the J call TRBJ1-1; D is undetermined. This CDR3 region has 13 residues. Trimming shortened V by 6 bases and J by 4 bases, and 12 bases separated the two germline ends. CDR1 and CDR2 from the germline V gene are MNHEY and SVGAGI. CDR3 sequence reads: CASSPAGSTEAFF. CDR3 sequence (DNA): TGTGCCAGCAGCCCCGCGGGGAGCACTGAAGCTTTCTTT.

This clone was found once. The V gene is TRBV30, the J gene TRBJ1-1; D uncertain. CDR1 is GTSNPN, CDR2 SVGIG, per germline (reference sequence). There are 14 residues in the CDR3. V was pared by 1 base and J by 0 bases, with 9 bases between. CDR3 coding DNA: TGTGCCTGGAGTGGAGGGAGGATGAACACTGAAGCTTTCTTT. Translation: CAWSGGRMNTEAFF.

The rearrangement uses TRBV27 and TRBJ2-7, with 7 positions matching TRBD1. In germline, CDR1 is MNHEY, CDR2 SMNVEV (reference sequence). This CDR3 is built from 17 residues. The J segment lost 2 bases and the V segment lost 0 bases, leaving 10 bases of the junction unmatched. CDR3 protein: CASSLSSVGTAPYEQYF. CDR3 DNA: TGTGCCAGCAGTTTATCAAGTGTCGGGACAGCACCCTACGAGCAGTACTTC.

The chain employs TRBV29-1 and TRBJ2-7, with a tentative D call TRBD1 (6 bases). Germline assignment: CDR1 SQVTM and CDR2 ANQGSEA. The germline V and J ends were trimmed by 7 bases and 2 bases, with 12 bases remaining between them. This CDR3 region has 12 residues. The CDR3 nucleotides are TGCAGCGCAACCGGGACACCCTACGAGCAGTACTTC. Its protein is CSATGTPYEQYF.

The chain combines TRBV4-1 with TRBJ1-4; 8 bases match TRBD1. CDR3 length: 15 residues. Unmatched junction bases numbered 6, after V lost 4 bases and J lost 5 bases. CDR1 is MGHRA, CDR2 YSYEKL, per germline. CDR3 protein: CASSPQGARNEKLFF. DNA for the CDR3: TGCGCCAGCAGCCCCCAGGGGGCGAGGAATGAAAAACTGTTTTTT.

The V and J genes are TRBV4-1 and TRBJ2-5, with D possibly matching TRBD1 (5 bases). V was clipped by 4 bases and J by 2 bases, with 11 bases between them. Germline assignment: CDR1 MGHRA and CDR2 YSYEKL. The CDR3 length is 14 residues. The CDR3 region is CASSRTGQQETQYF. The CDR3 DNA reads TGCGCCAGCAGCCGCACAGGTCAGCAAGAGACCCAGTACTTC.

This clone occurred a few times. This chain uses TRBV5-6 with TRBJ1-2, with no clear D. Trimming pared 0 bases from V and 1 base from J, leaving 10 bases between. CDR1 and CDR2 (germline): SGHDT, YYEEEE. This CDR3 is built from 15 residues. The CDR3 region has the DNA TGTGCCAGCAGCTTGGAAGTGGGAGTTAACTATGGCTACACCTTC. Translated, it gives CASSLEVGVNYGYTF.

The rearrangement joins TRBV25-1 to TRBJ2-1; possibly TRBD2 for D (7 bases). Germline V gene data show CDR1 as MGHDK and CDR2 as SYGVNS. The CDR3 has 16 residues. V shed 5 bases and J shed 8 bases, with 22 bases lying between them. The CDR3 DNA reads as TGTGCCAGCAGTCCACACGGAGGGGGGGGCTCAGATGAGCAGTTCTTC. Translating gives CASSPHGGGGSDEQFF.

J is TRBJ2-1 and V is TRBV7-9; 8 positions agree with TRBD2. J gave up 9 bases and V 2 bases, and 9 bases lay outside the gene matches. Germline values: CDR1 SEHNR, CDR2 FQNEAQ (reference sequence). The CDR3 has 15 residues. CDR3 nucleotide sequence: TGTGCCAGCAGCTTACGGGGGGATAGCGGGGTTGAGCAGTTCTTC. Its protein is CASSLRGDSGVEQFF.

A note on this clone: The junction differs from germline at one of its ends, possibly a read error. This CDR3 reads CASTLAGGRTEAFF. CDR3 nucleotide sequence: TGTGCCAGCACCTTGGCAGGGGGTCGGACTGAAGCTTTCTTT. J is TRBJ1-1 and V is TRBV5-4; 7 bases are a match to TRBD1. The CDR3 sequence is 14 residues long. The V gene's germline CDR1 is SGHNT and CDR2 YYREEE (reference sequence). Complete variable domain (other parts from reference TRBV5-4 and TRBJ1-1): ETGVTQSPTHLIKTRGQQVTLRCSSQSGHNTVSWYQQALGQGPQFIFQYYREEENGRGNFPPRFSGLQFPNYSSELNVNALELDDSALYLCASTLAGGRTEAFFGQGTRLTVV.

This sequence joins TRBV19 and TRBJ2-6; possibly TRBD1 for D (5 bases). From germline, CDR1 is LNHDA and CDR2 SQIVND (reference sequence). The V and J ends lost 6 bases and 0 bases respectively, with 15 bases between them. The CDR3 consists of 17 residues. CDR3 nucleotides: TGTGCCAGTAGGTTAACAGGAACTCCCTCTGGGGCCAACGTCCTGACTTTC. This translates into CASRLTGTPSGANVLTF.

This sequence joins TRBV7-3 and TRBJ2-3; 12 bases agree with TRBD2. The CDR3 sequence is 13 residues long. CDR1 is SGHTA and CDR2 is FQGTGA in the germline V gene. V lost 8 bases to trimming and J lost 3 bases; unmatched junction nucleotides: 0. The chain's CDR3 is CASGLAGTDTQYF. The CDR3 DNA reads TGTGCCAGCGGACTAGCGGGGACAGATACGCAGTATTTT.

The genes are TRBV21-1 and TRBJ2-3; the table's TRBD1 call for D was not verified on the DNA. TRBV21-1 is a recognized pseudogene. The CDR3 covers 18 residues. CDR3 in DNA: TGTGCCAGCAGCAAAGCAGGCAGGTCCGTCCGAAGCACAGATACGCAGTATTTT. Protein sequence: CASSKAGRSVRSTDTQYF.

This clone occurred a few times. The chain has TRBV6-5 and TRBJ2-7; D is unclear. CDR1 MNHEY and CDR2 SVGAGI come from the germline V gene. This CDR3 has 11 residues. Trimming removed 11 bases at V and 7 bases at J, with 15 bases between. The CDR3, as DNA: TGTGCCGTGGGCTCGACAAGGGAGCAGTACTTC. The encoded protein is CAVGSTREQYF.

The genes are TRBV9 and TRBJ1-2, with D possibly TRBD1 on 5 matching bases. Germline loops: CDR1 SGDLS, CDR2 YYNGEE. This CDR3 is 14 amino acids long. Trimming cost V 4 bases and J 3 bases, with 13 bases left between them. This CDR3 reads CASSRSGTYYGYTF. CDR3 DNA sequence: TGTGCCAGCAGCAGGAGCGGGACCTACTATGGCTACACCTTC.

J is TRBJ2-5 and V is TRBV6-5, with 7 bases lining up with TRBD2. Germline CDR1 and CDR2: MNHEY and SVGAGI. The CDR3 has 13 amino acids. J gave up 1 base and V 11 bases, and 7 bases lay outside the gene matches. The CDR3 DNA reads TGTGCCGCGGGACTACCGGTCCAAGAGACCCAGTACTTC. Protein: CAAGLPVQETQYF.

This chain uses TRBV7-9 with TRBJ1-2; TRBD1 agrees at 8 bases. The CDR3 length is 15 residues. After removal of 5 bases from V and 8 bases from J, the junction contained 13 bases not matched to a gene. CDR1 SEHNR and CDR2 FQNEAQ come from the germline V gene (reference sequence). CDR3 sequence (DNA): TGTGCCAGCAGCCTAGGGGGGCAGGGGGCGACCGGCTACACCTTC. This gives the protein CASSLGGQGATGYTF. Full variable domain (missing parts from reference TRBV7-9 and TRBJ1-2): DTGVSQNPRHKITKRGQNVTFRCDPISEHNRLYWYRQTLGQGPEFLTYFQNEAQLEKSRLLSDRFSAERPKGSFSTLEIQRTEQGDSAMYLCASSLGGQGATGYTFGSGTRLTVV.

V gene TRBV7-3 combines with J gene TRBJ2-1; 8 nucleotides match TRBD2. Trimming took 3 bases from V and 0 from J; bases not matched to a gene: 4. The CDR3 consists of 16 residues. From germline, CDR1 is SGHTA and CDR2 FQGTGA. CDR3 protein: CASSLTGTSSYNEQFF. The CDR3 DNA reads as TGTGCCAGCAGCTTGACCGGGACTAGCTCCTACAATGAGCAGTTCTTC.

The chain uses TRBV3-1 (or the pseudogene TRBV3-2) and TRBJ1-2; D perhaps matches TRBD1 (5 bases). The CDR3 is 14 residues long. The germline V gene has CDR1 LGHDT and CDR2 YNNKEL (reference sequence). Trimming cost V 1 base and J 8 bases, with 14 bases left between them. The CDR3, as DNA: TGTGCCAGCAGCCAAGGATCTGGGGCGAGGGGCTACACCTTC. Translation gives CASSQGSGARGYTF.

This clone was found a few times. The chain couples TRBV5-1 to TRBJ2-2, with unresolved D. Germline loops: CDR1 SGHRS, CDR2 YFSETQ. This CDR3 spans 14 amino acids. V was cut by 1 base and J by 2 bases, with 6 bases left in between. The CDR3 region has the DNA TGCGCCAGCAGCTTGAACAGCAACACCGGGGAGCTGTTTTTT. This sequence encodes CASSLNSNTGELFF.

The chain employs TRBV29-1 and TRBJ1-2; no definite D call. Germline loops: CDR1 SQVTM, CDR2 ANQGSEA. The CDR3 extends over 12 amino acids. The V gene lost 8 bases and the J gene lost 3 bases, with 13 bases spanning the gap. The CDR3 here is CSSEMGDYGYTF. The CDR3 bases are TGCAGCTCAGAGATGGGAGACTATGGCTACACCTTC.

In its sample, this clone was seen many times. In DNA form, the CDR3 reads TGTGCCAGCAGTCAGGTGAACTATGGCTACACCTTC. It yields the protein CASSQVNYGYTF. The rearrangement joins TRBV6-5 to TRBJ1-2; D call uncertain. This CDR3 has 12 residues. Germline V gives CDR1 MNHEY, CDR2 SVGAGI. The V end was cut by 5 bases, the J end by 2 bases, with 6 bases between.

This clone was counted a single time. Here the CDR3 reads CATLSTRGCGNQPQHF. CDR3 nucleotides: TGTGCCACTCTTTCTACCCGGGGGTGCGGTAATCAGCCCCAGCATTTT. The chain carries TRBV24-1 and TRBJ1-5; D is perhaps TRBD1 (5 bases). The germline gives CDR1 KGHDR, CDR2 SFDVKD. The V end lost 10 bases, the J end lost 4 bases, and 22 bases lay between the germline ends. This CDR3 is built from 16 residues.

The chain carries TRBV3-1 (or the pseudogene TRBV3-2) and TRBJ2-7; TRBD1 aligns across 7 bases. The CDR3 runs to 13 residues. Germline lookup yields CDR1 LGHDT and CDR2 YNNKEL (reference sequence). Trimming at V came to 4 bases and at J to 5 bases, leaving 5 bases not matched to a gene. The CDR3 reads CASSRQGVDEQYF. In nucleotides, the CDR3 is TGTGCCAGCAGCCGACAGGGCGTGGACGAGCAGTACTTC.

The V call is TRBV19, the J call TRBJ1-5, with unresolved D. V gave up 8 bases and J gave up 1 base, with 9 bases separating them. Germline CDR1 is LNHDA and CDR2 is SQIVND (reference sequence). This CDR3 spans 13 amino acids. CDR3 DNA sequence: TGTGCCAGTGGTGAGGCCAGCAATCAGCCCCAGCATTTT. It translates to CASGEASNQPQHF.

The rearrangement uses TRBV5-1 and TRBJ2-7; a weak D match, TRBD2 (6 bases). This CDR3 region has 13 residues. CDR1 SGHRS and CDR2 YFSETQ come from the germline V gene. The V gene lost 5 bases and the J gene lost 0 bases, with 9 bases spanning the gap. The CDR3 DNA sequence: TGCGCCAGCAGGGCCGGGAGCTCCTACGAGCAGTACTTC. This codes for CASRAGSSYEQYF.

The rearrangement uses TRBV19 and TRBJ2-2; weak D call: TRBD2 (6 bases). The germline V gene has CDR1 LNHDA and CDR2 SQIVND (reference sequence). The CDR3 has 13 amino acids. The V and J ends lost 9 bases and 5 bases respectively, with 13 bases between them. CDR3 in amino acids: CASGRRGTGELFF. The CDR3 DNA sequence: TGTGCCAGCGGACGGAGGGGTACCGGGGAGCTGTTTTTT.